One sample yielded the 28 T cell receptor beta chains listed below, sequenced in a study of T cell responses to AZD1222 COVID-19 vaccine. Sequencing was performed with immunoSEQ multiplex PCR; in TCRdb, only in-frame clones are kept and a portion is missing. The repertoire holds about 110,000 clones, with around nine tenths as singletons. The sample in question was peripheral blood, obtained on day 0 of AZD1222 vaccination. Receptor source: an adult in good health.

The rearrangement links TRBV18 to TRBJ1-1, with D unresolved. Per germline, CDR1 KGHSH and CDR2 LQKENI. The V gene lost 3 bases and the J gene lost 0 bases, with 5 bases spanning the gap. The CDR3 runs 13 residues. Here the CDR3 DNA reads TGTGCCAGCTCACCGGCATTGAACACTGAAGCTTTCTTT. Encoded protein: CASSPALNTEAFF.

The CDR3 loop reads CASSLYRADYGYTF. CDR3 coding DNA: TGTGCCAGCAGCTTATACAGGGCTGACTATGGCTACACCTTC. The chain combines TRBV7-2 with TRBJ1-2; tentatively, D is TRBD1 (6 bases). The CDR3 consists of 14 residues. Trimming removed 2 bases from V and 3 bases from J, with 10 bases in between. CDR1 and CDR2 (germline): SGHTA, FQGNSA. The full variable domain, rest sourced from reference TRBV7-2 and TRBJ1-2, is GAGVSQSPSNKVTEKGKDVELRCDPISGHTALYWYRQSLGQGLEFLIYFQGNSAPDKSGLPSDRFSAERTGGSVSTLTIQRTQQEDSAVYLCASSLYRADYGYTFGSGTRLTVV.

The rearrangement links TRBV7-9 to TRBJ2-5; weak D call: TRBD2 (7 bases). Germline V gene data show CDR1 as SEHNR and CDR2 as FQNEAQ (reference sequence). V was shortened by 5 bases and J by 5 bases, with 18 bases between the two germline ends. The CDR3 extends over 15 amino acids. Here the CDR3 reads CASSPAGAGPETQYF. Written as DNA, the CDR3 is TGTGCCAGCAGCCCGGCGGGGGCCGGGCCGGAGACCCAGTACTTC. Using reference TRBV7-9 and TRBJ2-5 for the parts outside the CDR3, the full variable domain is DTGVSQNPRHKITKRGQNVTFRCDPISEHNRLYWYRQTLGQGPEFLTYFQNEAQLEKSRLLSDRFSAERPKGSFSTLEIQRTEQGDSAMYLCASSPAGAGPETQYFGPGTRLLVL.

This clone was detected only once. The chain recombines TRBV7-9 with TRBJ1-2; 10 positions match TRBD1. Germline-derived CDR1 and CDR2 are SEHNR and FQNEAQ (reference sequence). The CDR3 length is 14 residues. V gave up 6 bases and J gave up 7 bases; unmatched junction bases: 8. In nucleotides, the CDR3 is TGTGCCAGCAGATTCGACAGGGGGCAGGTTGGCTACACCTTC. Protein sequence: CASRFDRGQVGYTF.

This clone was seen more than once but under ten times. In the same sample, other DNA sequences code for this CDR3. The V and J genes are TRBV14 and TRBJ1-1; possible D gene TRBD1, 5 bases. Per the germline V gene, CDR1 is SGHDN and CDR2 is FVKESK. Trimming cost V 5 bases and J 1 base, with 11 bases left between them. The CDR3 sequence is 14 residues long. CDR3 sequence: CASSSLGGNTEAFF. The CDR3 DNA sequence: TGTGCCAGCAGCTCTCTTGGGGGGAACACTGAAGCTTTCTTT. Filled out from reference TRBV14 and TRBJ1-1, the complete variable domain reads EAGVTQFPSHSVIEKGQTVTLRCDPISGHDNLYWYRRVMGKEIKFLLHFVKESKQDESGMPNNRFLAERTGGTYSTLKVQPAELEDSGVYFCASSSLGGNTEAFFGQGTRLTVV.

The rearrangement uses TRBV5-8 and TRBJ1-4; D ambiguous. Germline CDR1 SGHTS, CDR2 YDEGEE. The CDR3 runs to 17 residues. Trimming shortened V by 0 bases and J by 0 bases, and 12 bases separated the two germline ends. The CDR3 DNA follows: TGTGCCAGCAGCTTGGGCAGATCCTTAGCAACTAATGAAAAACTGTTTTTT. It codes for CASSLGRSLATNEKLFF.

V and J are TRBV5-1 and TRBJ1-6; TRBD1 is a possible D gene (5 bases). The CDR3 is made up of 16 amino acids. Trimming took off 1 base at V and 6 bases at J, with 14 bases between the two ends. The germline V gene encodes CDR1 SGHRS and CDR2 YFSETQ. The CDR3 DNA is TGCGCCAGCAGCTTGAGACAGCAAGTACCTAATTCACCCCTCCACTTT. Its translation: CASSLRQQVPNSPLHF.

The chain carries TRBV20-1 and TRBJ1-5, with TRBD1 as a possible D gene (5 bases). Trimming left V 3 bases short and J 4 bases short, with 7 bases between. This CDR3 is built from 12 residues. CDR1 is DFQATT and CDR2 is SNEGSKA in the germline V gene (reference sequence). This CDR3 is CSASRGNQPQHF. CDR3 DNA sequence: TGCAGTGCTAGTAGGGGAAATCAGCCCCAGCATTTT.

The chain has TRBV4-2 and TRBJ2-1; D perhaps matches TRBD1 (5 bases). V dropped 5 bases and J dropped 8 bases, with 10 bases sitting between them. The CDR3 is made up of 12 amino acids. Germline V gene lookup returns CDR1 LGHNA and CDR2 YNFKEQ. The CDR3 reads CASSGARDEQFF. The CDR3 region has the DNA TGTGCCAGCAGCGGCGCCAGGGATGAGCAGTTCTTC.

The chain links TRBV3-1 (or the pseudogene TRBV3-2) to TRBJ1-5; 7 positions match TRBD1. The CDR3 sequence is 14 residues long. Germline values: CDR1 LGHDT, CDR2 YNNKEL (reference sequence). V trimming: 4 bases; J trimming: 4 bases; junction bases outside the gene matches: 4. The CDR3 region is CASSRQGENQPQHF. DNA for the CDR3: TGTGCCAGCAGCCGGCAGGGGGAAAATCAGCCCCAGCATTTT.

The rearrangement links TRBV5-1 to TRBJ2-6; D not resolved. Germline lookup yields CDR1 SGHRS and CDR2 YFSETQ. The CDR3 totals 15 residues. Trimming took 4 bases from V and 0 from J, leaving 8 bases between them. This CDR3 reads CASSPQTSGANVLTF. CDR3 nucleotide sequence: TGCGCCAGCAGCCCACAAACCTCTGGGGCCAACGTCCTGACTTTC.

V is TRBV5-4 and J is TRBJ2-5; 8 bases line up with TRBD1. V gave up 5 bases and J gave up 6 bases; unmatched junction bases: 6. This CDR3 comprises 13 residues. CDR1 and CDR2 (germline): SGHNT, YYREEE (reference sequence). The CDR3 bases are TGTGCCAGCAGTTCCGACAGGGGCCAGACCCAGTACTTC. This codes for CASSSDRGQTQYF.

The sample holds one count of this clone. The rearrangement links TRBV5-1 to TRBJ2-7; D perhaps matches TRBD1 (6 bases). CDR3 length: 13 amino acids. V was shortened by 6 bases and J by 7 bases, with 17 bases between the two germline ends. Germline CDR1 reads SGHRS; CDR2 reads YFSETQ. CDR3 amino acids: CASNSGVQVEQYF. The CDR3 DNA follows: TGCGCCAGCAACTCAGGGGTCCAAGTAGAGCAGTACTTC.

The table lists this clone with a few counts. The rearrangement joins TRBV10-1 to TRBJ2-4; D might be TRBD1 (5 bases). The germline V gene has CDR1 WNHNN and CDR2 SYGVQD (reference sequence). This CDR3 spans 14 amino acids. Trimming took off 2 bases at V and 7 bases at J, with 12 bases between the two ends. The CDR3 sequence is CASSEGARSNIQYF. As DNA, the CDR3 is TGCGCCAGCAGTGAGGGGGCGAGGTCGAACATTCAGTACTTC.

J is TRBJ1-5 and V is TRBV12-3 or TRBV12-4; no firm D call. Trimming pared 5 bases from V and 5 bases from J, leaving 7 bases between. The CDR3 runs 12 residues. CDR3: CASSRGDQPQHF. The DNA of the CDR3 is TGTGCCAGCAGTCGGGGAGATCAGCCCCAGCATTTT.

There are a few counts of this clone. CDR3 bases: TGTGCCAGCAGCCAAGGGGATATACAGGGGGCAAACTATGGCTACACCTTC. Amino acid sequence: CASSQGDIQGANYGYTF. The chain couples TRBV3-1 (or the pseudogene TRBV3-2) to TRBJ1-2, with TRBD1 matching over 9 bases. This CDR3 comprises 17 residues. Germline-derived CDR1 and CDR2 are LGHDT and YNNKEL (reference sequence). The V segment lost 1 base and the J segment 2 bases; nucleotides outside the gene matches: 8.

The CDR3 protein is CASSLGLAGVQNEQFF. The CDR3 DNA reads TGCGCCAGCAGCCTAGGACTAGCGGGAGTACAAAATGAGCAGTTCTTC. The J gene is TRBJ2-1, the V gene TRBV5-1; 13 bases are shared with TRBD2. CDR1 SGHRS and CDR2 YFSETQ come from the germline V gene. The CDR3 loop spans 16 amino acids. Trimming at V came to 4 bases and at J to 7 bases, leaving 8 bases not matched to a gene.

The chain joins TRBV13 to TRBJ1-1; 11 bases are shared with TRBD1. J was trimmed by 5 bases and V by 3 bases; bases with no gene match: 5. The V gene's germline CDR1 is PRHDT and CDR2 FYEKMQ (reference sequence). The length of the CDR3 is 15 residues. In DNA, the CDR3 is TGTGCCAGCAGCTTCTGGACAGGGGGCGCGACTGAAGCTTTCTTT. It encodes CASSFWTGGATEAFF.

This clone was observed once. The CDR3 spells CASSTGGNTIYF. In DNA form, the CDR3 reads TGTGCCAGTAGCACCGGTGGAAACACCATATATTTT. V gene TRBV19 combines with J gene TRBJ1-3; the D is unclear. This CDR3 has 12 amino acids. Germline V CDR1 and CDR2: LNHDA, SQIVND (reference sequence). Trimming pared 6 bases from V and 3 bases from J, leaving 6 bases between.

This clone appeared a few times. The J gene is TRBJ2-1, the V gene TRBV28; 7 nucleotides line up with TRBD1. The J segment lost 5 bases and the V segment lost 6 bases, leaving 7 bases of the junction unmatched. Looked up from germline, CDR1 is MDHEN and CDR2 is SYDVKM. The CDR3 loop spans 14 amino acids. Here the CDR3 DNA reads TGTGCCAGCAGAATAAAGCAGGGGGACAATGAGCAGTTCTTC. Amino acids: CASRIKQGDNEQFF.

The chain is built from TRBV10-2 and TRBJ1-5, with D unclear. This CDR3 has 13 amino acids. The germline V gene has CDR1 WSHSY and CDR2 SAAADI. V lost 6 bases and J lost 0, with 6 bases in between. CDR3 coding DNA: TGCGCCAGCAGGTCCTATAGCAATCAGCCCCAGCATTTT. Amino acid sequence: CASRSYSNQPQHF.

The chain carries TRBV6-5 and TRBJ1-1; weak D call: TRBD1 (5 bases). Germline V gene data show CDR1 as MNHEY and CDR2 as SVGAGI. V was trimmed by 7 bases and J by 1 base, leaving 10 bases between them. The CDR3 extends over 13 amino acids. The CDR3 DNA sequence: TGTGCCAGCACCATGGGGGGGAACACTGAAGCTTTCTTT. Protein sequence: CASTMGGNTEAFF.

J is TRBJ1-2 and V is TRBV19; 7 bases map to TRBD1. Germline V gives CDR1 LNHDA, CDR2 SQIVND (reference sequence). This CDR3 has 14 amino acids. The V and J ends lost 6 bases and 1 base, in that order; junction bases with no gene match: 5. The CDR3 nucleotides read TGTGCCAGTAGGGACGGGACAGTTAACTATGGCTACACCTTC. Translated: CASRDGTVNYGYTF.

The chain is built from TRBV5-4 and TRBJ2-3; D remains unclear. V lost 4 bases, J lost 1 base, and 1 base lay in between. Germline V CDR1 and CDR2: SGHNT, YYREEE (reference sequence). This CDR3 region has 11 residues. This CDR3 is CASSRTDTQYF. DNA for the CDR3: TGTGCCAGCAGCCGCACAGATACGCAGTATTTT. The full variable domain, rest sourced from reference TRBV5-4 and TRBJ2-3, is ETGVTQSPTHLIKTRGQQVTLRCSSQSGHNTVSWYQQALGQGPQFIFQYYREEENGRGNFPPRFSGLQFPNYSSELNVNALELDDSALYLCASSRTDTQYFGPGTRLTVL.

The chain couples TRBV18 to TRBJ1-2; no clear D gene. Per germline, CDR1 KGHSH and CDR2 LQKENI. The V gene lost 6 bases and the J gene lost 6 bases, with 14 bases spanning the gap. The CDR3 spans 13 residues. DNA for the CDR3: TGTGCCAGCTCCCCGACAACCGGAGATGGCTACACCTTC. It specifies CASSPTTGDGYTF. The whole variable domain, remainder taken from reference TRBV18 and TRBJ1-2, is NAGVMQNPRHLVRRRGQEARLRCSPMKGHSHVYWYRQLPEEGLKFMVYLQKENIIDESGMPKERFSAEFPKEGPSILRIQQVVRGDSAAYFCASSPTTGDGYTFGSGTRLTVV.

On this clone: Other DNA sequences in the sample encode the same CDR3. The chain combines TRBV5-1 with TRBJ2-3; 7 nucleotides line up with TRBD2. V dropped 3 bases and J dropped 1; count of bases not matched to a gene: 5. Per the germline V gene, CDR1 is SGHRS and CDR2 is YFSETQ. The CDR3 contains 15 residues. The CDR3 nucleotides read TGCGCCAGCAGCTCCCTAAGCGGGGGCACAGATACGCAGTATTTT. Translation: CASSSLSGGTDTQYF.

This sequence joins TRBV28 and TRBJ1-6, with D tentatively TRBD1 (6 bases). The V end lost 3 bases, the J end lost 12 bases, and 6 bases lay between the germline ends. CDR3 size: 11 residues. The germline V gene encodes CDR1 MDHEN and CDR2 SYDVKM. Written as DNA, the CDR3 is TGTGCCAGCAGTTTGACAGGACCCCTCCACTTT. Residues: CASSLTGPLHF.

V and J are TRBV15 and TRBJ2-4, with TRBD1 identical over 10 bases. V shed 0 bases, J shed 6 bases, and the junction held 5 bases outside the gene matches. The CDR3 runs 16 residues. Germline V CDR1 and CDR2: LNHNV, YYDKDF (reference sequence). The CDR3 sequence: CATSRDRRDRGNIQYF. The CDR3 DNA sequence: TGTGCCACCAGCAGAGATCGCCGGGACAGGGGAAACATTCAGTACTTC. Combining the CDR3 with reference TRBV15 and TRBJ2-4 gives the whole variable domain DAMVIQNPRYQVTQFGKPVTLSCSQTLNHNVMYWYQQKSSQAPKLLFHYYDKDFNNEADTPDNFQSRRPNTSFCFLDIRSPGLGDTAMYLCATSRDRRDRGNIQYFGAGTRLSVL.